This entry describes one T cell receptor beta chain. Its antigen is not identified. The data stem from a study of T cell repertoires in cytomegalovirus infection. Study summary: Newly reported HLA-C-restricted and thoroughly characterized HLA-B-restricted CMV epitopes were employed. Through public TCR beta signatures, both CMV infection and matching HLA type were indicated.

Findings and limits, study-wide: Cumulative frequency of public TCR beta families picked out carriers of CMV plus the relevant HLA. In two of eight donors, the top clonotype was HLA-C-restricted CMV-specific.

V lost 3 bases and J lost 1; bases outside the gene matches: 5. Germline V gene lookup returns CDR1 DFQATT and CDR2 SNEGSKA (reference sequence). The CDR3 length is 15 residues. TCRdb called the reads again in MiXCR, with one record for every CDR3 protein. The table records around 900,000 distinct CDR3 sequences, approximately 33% of them present only once. The starting material was cultured CD8+ T cells from PBMCs, obtained from culture after CMV antigen stimulation. The TCR was taken from a human donor in good health (CMV status not recorded). Some clones in this sample may be carry-over from other donors' samples. V is TRBV20-1 and J is TRBJ2-3; TRBD2 matches at 9 bases. The CDR3 region is CSASPASGGTDTQYF. In DNA, the CDR3 is TGCAGTGCTAGTCCGGCTAGCGGGGGCACAGATACGCAGTATTTT.